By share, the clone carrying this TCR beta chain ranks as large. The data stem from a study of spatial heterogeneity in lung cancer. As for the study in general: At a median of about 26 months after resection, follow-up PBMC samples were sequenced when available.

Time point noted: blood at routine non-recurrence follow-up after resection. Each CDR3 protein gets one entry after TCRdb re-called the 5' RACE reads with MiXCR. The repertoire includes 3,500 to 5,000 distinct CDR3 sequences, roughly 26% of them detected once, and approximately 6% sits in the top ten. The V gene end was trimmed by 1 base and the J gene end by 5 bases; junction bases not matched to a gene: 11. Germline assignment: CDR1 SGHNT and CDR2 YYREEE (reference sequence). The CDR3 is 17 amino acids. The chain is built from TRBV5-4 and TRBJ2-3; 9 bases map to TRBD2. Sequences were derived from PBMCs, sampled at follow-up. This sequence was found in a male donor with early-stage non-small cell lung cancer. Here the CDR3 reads CASSLPSMGGGVDTQYF. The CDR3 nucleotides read TGTGCCAGCAGCTTGCCCTCGATGGGCGGGGGGGTAGATACGCAGTATTTT.